The source of this T cell receptor (beta chain) is a study of blood T cell repertoires in COVID-19. The repertoire was sequenced with immunoSEQ multiplex PCR; TCRdb's copy has only in-frame clones and lacks some. The sample holds over 300,000 clones, 80% to 90% seen once. V was clipped by 7 bases and J by 5 bases; unmatched bases: 6. This CDR3 spans 13 amino acids. Germline CDR1 and CDR2: SGHRS and YFSETQ. The gene calls are TRBV5-1 and TRBJ1-5, with 7 bases aligning to TRBD1. The TCR was taken from a woman in her 50s with acute or convalescent COVID-19. The source material was peripheral blood. The CDR3 DNA sequence: TGCGCCAGCGCAAGGGGGCAGGATCAGCCCCAGCATTTT. It specifies CASARGQDQPQHF.